This T cell receptor beta chain emerged from a study of cytomegalovirus exposure and HLA in healthy donors. The overall study: The early release's HLA-typed donors yielded tens of millions of unique TCRs.

The length of the CDR3 is 14 residues. From germline, CDR1 is ENHRY and CDR2 SYGVKD. Germline trimming cut 3 bases from V and 7 bases from J; bases unmatched to any gene: 8. With respect to this clone: Antigen unknown.

Whole-study results and caveats: The classifier reportedly diagnosed cytomegalovirus status with high specificity and sensitivity.

Both 60 Vbeta primers and 13 Jbeta primers went into the PCR. TCRdb's table, derived via immunoSEQ multiplex PCR, lists solely in-frame clones and lacks some. The sample holds approximately 170,000 clones, 75% to 85% seen once. Sequenced input: PBMCs. The sequence derives from a female donor in good health and CMV-seronegative. The chain combines TRBV10-3 with TRBJ2-5, with 7 bases identical to TRBD1. The CDR3 reads CAISETGVRGTQYF. CDR3 bases: TGTGCCATCAGTGAAACAGGGGTTCGTGGGACCCAGTACTTC.